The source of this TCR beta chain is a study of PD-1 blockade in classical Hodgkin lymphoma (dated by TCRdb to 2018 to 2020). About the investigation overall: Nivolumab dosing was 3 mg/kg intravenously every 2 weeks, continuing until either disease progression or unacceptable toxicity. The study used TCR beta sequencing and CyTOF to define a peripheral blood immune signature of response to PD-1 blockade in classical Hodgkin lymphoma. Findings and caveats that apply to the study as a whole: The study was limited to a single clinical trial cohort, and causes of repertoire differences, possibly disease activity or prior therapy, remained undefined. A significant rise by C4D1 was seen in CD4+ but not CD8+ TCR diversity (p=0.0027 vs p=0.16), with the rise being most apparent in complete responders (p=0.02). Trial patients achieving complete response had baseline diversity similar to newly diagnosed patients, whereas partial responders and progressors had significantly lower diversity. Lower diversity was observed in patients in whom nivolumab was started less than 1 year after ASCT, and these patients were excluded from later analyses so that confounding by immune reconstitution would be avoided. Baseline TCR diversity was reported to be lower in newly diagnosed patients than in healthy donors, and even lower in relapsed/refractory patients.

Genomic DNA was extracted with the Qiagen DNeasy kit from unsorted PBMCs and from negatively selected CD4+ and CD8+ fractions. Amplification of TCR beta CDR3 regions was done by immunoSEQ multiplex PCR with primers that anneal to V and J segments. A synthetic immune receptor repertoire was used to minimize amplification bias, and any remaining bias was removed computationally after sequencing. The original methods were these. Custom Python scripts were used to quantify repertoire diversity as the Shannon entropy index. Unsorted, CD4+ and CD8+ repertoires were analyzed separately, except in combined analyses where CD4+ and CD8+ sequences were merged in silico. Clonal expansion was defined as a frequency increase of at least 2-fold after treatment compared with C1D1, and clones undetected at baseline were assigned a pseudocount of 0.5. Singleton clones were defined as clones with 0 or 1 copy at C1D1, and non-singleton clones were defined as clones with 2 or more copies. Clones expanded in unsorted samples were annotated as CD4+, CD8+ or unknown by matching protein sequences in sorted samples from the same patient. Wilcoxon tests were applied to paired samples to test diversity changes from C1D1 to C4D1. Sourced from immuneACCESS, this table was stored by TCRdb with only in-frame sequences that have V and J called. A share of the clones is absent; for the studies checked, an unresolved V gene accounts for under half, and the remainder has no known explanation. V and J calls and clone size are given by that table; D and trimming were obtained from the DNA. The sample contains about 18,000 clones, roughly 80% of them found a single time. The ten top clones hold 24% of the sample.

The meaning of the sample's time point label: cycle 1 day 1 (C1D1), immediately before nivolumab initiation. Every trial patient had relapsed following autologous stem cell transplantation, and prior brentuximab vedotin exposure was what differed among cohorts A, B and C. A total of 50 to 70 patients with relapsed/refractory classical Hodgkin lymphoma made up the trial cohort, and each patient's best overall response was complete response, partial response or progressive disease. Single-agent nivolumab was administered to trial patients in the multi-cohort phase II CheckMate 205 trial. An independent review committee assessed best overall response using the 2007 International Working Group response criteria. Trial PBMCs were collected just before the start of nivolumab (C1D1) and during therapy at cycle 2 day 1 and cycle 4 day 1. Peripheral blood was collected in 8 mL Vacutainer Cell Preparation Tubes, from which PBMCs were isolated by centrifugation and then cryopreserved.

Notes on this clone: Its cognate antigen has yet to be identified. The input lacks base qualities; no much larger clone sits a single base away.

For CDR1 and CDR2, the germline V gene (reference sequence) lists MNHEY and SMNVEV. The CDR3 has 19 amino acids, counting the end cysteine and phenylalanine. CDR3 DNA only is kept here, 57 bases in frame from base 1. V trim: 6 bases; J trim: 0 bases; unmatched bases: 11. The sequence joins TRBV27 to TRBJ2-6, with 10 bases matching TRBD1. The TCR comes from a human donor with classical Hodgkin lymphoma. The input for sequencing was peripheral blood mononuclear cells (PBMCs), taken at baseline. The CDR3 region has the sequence CASSRHTGQGNSGANVLTF. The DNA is TGTGCCAGCAGCCGACATACGGGACAGGGGAACTCTGGGGCCAACGTCCTGACTTTC.